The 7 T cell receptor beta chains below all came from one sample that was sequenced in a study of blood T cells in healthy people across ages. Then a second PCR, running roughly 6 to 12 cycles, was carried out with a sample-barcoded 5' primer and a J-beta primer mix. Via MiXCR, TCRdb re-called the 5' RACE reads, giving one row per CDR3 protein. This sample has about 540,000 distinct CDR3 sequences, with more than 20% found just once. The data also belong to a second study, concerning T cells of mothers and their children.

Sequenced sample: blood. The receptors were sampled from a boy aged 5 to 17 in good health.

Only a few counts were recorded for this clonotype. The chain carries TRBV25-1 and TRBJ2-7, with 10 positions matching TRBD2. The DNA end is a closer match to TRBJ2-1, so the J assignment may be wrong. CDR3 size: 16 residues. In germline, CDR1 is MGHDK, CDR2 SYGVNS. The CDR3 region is CASSDPPSGSHNEQFF. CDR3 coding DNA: TGTGCCAGCAGTGATCCTCCTAGCGGGAGTCACAATGAGCAGTTCTTC.

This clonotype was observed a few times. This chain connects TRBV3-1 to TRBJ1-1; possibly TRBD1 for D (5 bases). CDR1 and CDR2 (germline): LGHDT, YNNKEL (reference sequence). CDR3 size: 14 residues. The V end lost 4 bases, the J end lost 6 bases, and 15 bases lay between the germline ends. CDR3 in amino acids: CASSPGKFGSEAFF. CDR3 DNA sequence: TGTGCCAGCAGCCCAGGGAAGTTCGGCTCTGAAGCTTTCTTT.

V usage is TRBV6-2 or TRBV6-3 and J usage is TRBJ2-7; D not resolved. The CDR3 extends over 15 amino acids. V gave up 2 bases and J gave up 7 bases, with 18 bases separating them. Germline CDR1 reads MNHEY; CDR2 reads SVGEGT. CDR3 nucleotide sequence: TGTGCCAGCAGTTACCCCACGGTTGGGCAGGAGGAGCAGTACTTC. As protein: CASSYPTVGQEEQYF.

The CDR3 sequence: CASSDRDQPQHF. The CDR3 DNA is TGTGCCAGCAGCGATCGTGATCAGCCCCAGCATTTT. V usage is TRBV5-6 and J usage is TRBJ1-5; no definite D call. V shed 4 bases and J shed 5 bases, with 7 bases lying between them. The germline gives CDR1 SGHDT, CDR2 YYEEEE. This CDR3 region has 12 residues.

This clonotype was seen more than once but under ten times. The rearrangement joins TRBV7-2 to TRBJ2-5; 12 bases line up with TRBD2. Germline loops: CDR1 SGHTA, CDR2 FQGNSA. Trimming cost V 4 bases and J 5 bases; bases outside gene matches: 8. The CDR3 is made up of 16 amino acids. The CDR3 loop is CASSSSTSGRRETQYF. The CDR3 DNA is TGTGCCAGCAGCTCCTCGACTAGCGGGAGACGCGAGACCCAGTACTTC.

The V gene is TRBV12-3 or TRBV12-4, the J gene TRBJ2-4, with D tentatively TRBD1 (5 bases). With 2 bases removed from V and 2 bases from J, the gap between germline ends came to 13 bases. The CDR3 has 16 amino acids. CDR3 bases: TGTGCCAGCAGTTTAAAGCCTCGGACAACCAAAAACATTCAGTACTTC. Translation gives CASSLKPRTTKNIQYF.

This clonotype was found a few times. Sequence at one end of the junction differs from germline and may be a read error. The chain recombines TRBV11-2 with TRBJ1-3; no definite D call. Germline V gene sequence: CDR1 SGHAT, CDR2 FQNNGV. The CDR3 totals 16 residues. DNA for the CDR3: TGCGCCAGCAGCCTCTCCTTTAGTGGTTCTGGAAACACCATATATTTT. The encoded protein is CASSLSFSGSGNTIYF.